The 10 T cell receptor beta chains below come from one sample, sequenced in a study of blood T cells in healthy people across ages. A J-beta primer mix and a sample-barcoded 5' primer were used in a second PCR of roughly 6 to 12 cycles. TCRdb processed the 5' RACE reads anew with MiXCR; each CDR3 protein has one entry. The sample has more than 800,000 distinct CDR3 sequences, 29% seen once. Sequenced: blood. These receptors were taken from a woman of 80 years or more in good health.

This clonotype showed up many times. In DNA, the CDR3 is TGCAGTGCCAGGCTCGGGCAGGCGCTCCGGTATTTT. Translated: CSARLGQALRYF. J is TRBJ2-3 and V is TRBV20-1; unclear D gene. V dropped 6 bases and J dropped 14 bases, with 21 bases sitting between them. Germline CDR1 is DFQATT and CDR2 is SNEGSKA (reference sequence). This CDR3 region has 12 residues.

CDR3 sequence reads: CASSDERGRRFF. The CDR3 DNA sequence: TGTGCCAGCAGTGATGAGCGGGGGCGACGGTTTTTT. This chain connects TRBV2 to TRBJ1-4; D might be TRBD1 (6 bases). The CDR3 covers 12 residues. V lost 3 bases and J lost 16, with 15 bases in between. CDR1 SNHLY and CDR2 FYNNEI come from the germline V gene.

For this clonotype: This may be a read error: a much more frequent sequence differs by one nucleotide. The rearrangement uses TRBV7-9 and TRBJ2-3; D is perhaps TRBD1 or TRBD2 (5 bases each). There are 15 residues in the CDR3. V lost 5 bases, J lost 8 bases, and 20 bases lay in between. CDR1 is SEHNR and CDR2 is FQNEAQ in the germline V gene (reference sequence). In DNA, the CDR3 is TGTGCCAGCAGCCCAGGGCCAACCTCCCGGGGTACGCAGTATTTT. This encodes CASSPGPTSRGTQYF.

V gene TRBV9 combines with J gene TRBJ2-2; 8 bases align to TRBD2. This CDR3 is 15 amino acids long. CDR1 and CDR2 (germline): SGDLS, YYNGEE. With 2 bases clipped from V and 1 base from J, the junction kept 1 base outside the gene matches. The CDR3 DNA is TGTGCCAGCAGCGTTGCGGGGGGGAACACCGGGGAGCTGTTTTTT. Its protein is CASSVAGGNTGELFF.

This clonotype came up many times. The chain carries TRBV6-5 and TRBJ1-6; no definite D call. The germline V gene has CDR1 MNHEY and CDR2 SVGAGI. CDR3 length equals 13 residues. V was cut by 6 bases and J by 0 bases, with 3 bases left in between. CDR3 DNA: TGTGCCAGCAGGGGCTCCTATAATTCACCCCTCCACTTT. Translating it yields CASRGSYNSPLHF.

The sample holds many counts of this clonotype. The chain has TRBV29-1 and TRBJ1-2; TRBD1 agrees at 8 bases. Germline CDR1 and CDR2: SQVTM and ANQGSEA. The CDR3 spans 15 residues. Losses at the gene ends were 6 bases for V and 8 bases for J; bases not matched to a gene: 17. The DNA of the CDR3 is TGCAGCGTGGATGACGGACAGGGTGATATAGGCGGCTACACCTTC. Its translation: CSVDDGQGDIGGYTF.

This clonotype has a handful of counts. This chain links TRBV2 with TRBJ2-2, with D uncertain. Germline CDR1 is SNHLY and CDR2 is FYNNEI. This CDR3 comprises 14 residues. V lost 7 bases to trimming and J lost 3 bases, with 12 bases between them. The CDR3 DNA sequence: TGTGCCAGCAAATATATCCGTGACACCGGGGAGCTGTTTTTT. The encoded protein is CASKYIRDTGELFF.

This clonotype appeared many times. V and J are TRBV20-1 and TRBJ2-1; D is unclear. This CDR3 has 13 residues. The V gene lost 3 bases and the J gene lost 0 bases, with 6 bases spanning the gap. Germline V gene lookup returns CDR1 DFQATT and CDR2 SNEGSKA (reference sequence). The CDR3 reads CSARTPSYNEQFF. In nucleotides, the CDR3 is TGCAGTGCTAGGACTCCCTCCTACAATGAGCAGTTCTTC.

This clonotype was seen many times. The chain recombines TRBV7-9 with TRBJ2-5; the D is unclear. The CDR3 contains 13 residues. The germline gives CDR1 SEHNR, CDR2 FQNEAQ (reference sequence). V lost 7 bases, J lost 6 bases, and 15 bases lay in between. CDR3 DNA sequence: TGTGCCAGCACTCGTGGGGATGGGAAGACCCAGTACTTC. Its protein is CASTRGDGKTQYF.

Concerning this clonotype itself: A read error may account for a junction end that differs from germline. The CDR3 region is CASSLRVGGQETQDF. The CDR3 coding sequence is TGTGCCAGCAGTTTAAGGGTCGGGGGGCAGGAGACCCAGGACTTC. V and J are TRBV27 and TRBJ2-5, with a possible D match to TRBD2 (7 bases). Germline CDR1 and CDR2: MNHEY and SMNVEV (reference sequence). The CDR3 sequence is 15 residues long.